This is a list of T cell receptor beta chains from one sample in a study of PD-L1 blockade in urothelial cancer. Libraries were prepared by immunoSEQ multiplex PCR; TCRdb keeps only in-frame clonotypes and omits some of them. The data hold tens of thousands of clones, with approximately 84% observed a single time. The sequences come from PBMCs, collected around atezolizumab (anti-PD-L1) treatment. These receptors came from a man aged 45 to 65 with urothelial cancer. Both conserved end residues are part of each CDR3. The order of the fields is clone size, V gene, J gene, D gene, CDR3 DNA, CDR3 protein. A D gene is named only where the DNA matches it firmly. Clone sizes are given selectively: once, few, many, or a class where the clone is expanded.

>-|TRBV30|TRBJ2-1|-
TGTGCCTGGAGTGTTATTGAGCAGTTCTTC
CAWSVIEQFF
>few|TRBV16|TRBJ1-2|TRBD1
TGTGCCAGCGGGGGACAGGGGATCAGCTATGGCTACACCTTC
CASGGQGISYGYTF
>few|TRBV5-1|TRBJ2-3|-
TGCGCCAGCAGCTGGGGGCCCGTCACAGATACGCAGTATTTT
CASSWGPVTDTQYF
>once|TRBV21-1|TRBJ2-1|-
TGTGCCAGCCCTCTGACAGCACCAGAGAGCTCCTACAATGAGCAGTTCTTC
CASPLTAPESSYNEQFF
>-|TRBV19|TRBJ2-1|-
TGTGCCAGTAGTATCACCAGGAGGCTATACAATGAGCAGTTCTTC
CASSITRRLYNEQFF
>-|TRBV21-1|TRBJ2-7|-
TGTGCCAGCAGGCCAAGGGGGCCTTTATCTCTTTACGAGCAGTACTTC
CASRPRGPLSLYEQYF
>-|TRBV29-1|TRBJ2-7|TRBD1
TGCAGCGTTTCTGGACAGGGATTCTCCTACGAGCAGTACTTC
CSVSGQGFSYEQYF
>-|TRBV30|TRBJ2-7|-
TGTGCCTGGTACAGGACAGCCTACGAGCAGTACTTC
CAWYRTAYEQYF
>-|TRBV5-5|TRBJ1-5|TRBD1
TGTGCCAGCAGCTTACAGGGGGCCCGCAATCAGCCCCAGCATTTT
CASSLQGARNQPQHF
>-|TRBV27|TRBJ2-1|-
TGTGCCAGCAGCAGGGGCAATGAGCAGTTCTTC
CASSRGNEQFF
>-|TRBV6-5|TRBJ2-2|TRBD2
TGTGCCAGCAGTTACTCGACTAGCGCGGTCACCGGGGAGCTGTTTTTT
CASSYSTSAVTGELFF
>-|TRBV27|TRBJ2-1|TRBD2
TGTGCCAGCAGTCCTCGCCGAACTAGCGGGAGCGATGAGCAGTTCTTC
CASSPRRTSGSDEQFF
>-|TRBV5-1|TRBJ2-5|TRBD2
TGCGCCAGCAGCAGAGAGGGAGGGCAAGAGACCCAGTACTTC
CASSREGGQETQYF
>-|TRBV28|TRBJ2-6|TRBD1
TGTGCCAGCACCCCAGCGACAGGGGCGTCTGGGGCCAACGTCCTGACTTTC
CASTPATGASGANVLTF
>-|TRBV4-1|TRBJ2-3|TRBD1
TGCGCCAGCAGCCAAGATCGGGACAGGGGGCGCGCAGATACGCAGTATTTT
CASSQDRDRGRADTQYF
>once|TRBV30|TRBJ2-7|TRBD1
TGTGCCTGGAATCGACAGGGCCCCTACGAGCAGTACTTC
CAWNRQGPYEQYF
>-|TRBV19|TRBJ2-1|TRBD1
TGTGCCAGTAGTATGGACAGGGGTAATGAGCAGTTCTTC
CASSMDRGNEQFF
>-|TRBV7-9|TRBJ2-7|-
TGTGCCAGCAGCTTAGGATCAGCGCAGCAGTACTTC
CASSLGSAQQYF
>-|TRBV30|TRBJ2-1|-
TGTGCCTGGAGTGTAAGAGCGGACGTAAATGAGCAGTTCTTC
CAWSVRADVNEQFF
>-|TRBV5-4|TRBJ1-2|-
TGTGCCAGCAGCTTGGGGGGGCTTGTCTATGGCTACACCTTC
CASSLGGLVYGYTF
>-|TRBV2|TRBJ2-1|TRBD2
TGTGCCAGCAGTGCCCTAGCGGGGTTCTCCTACAATGAGCAGTTCTTC
CASSALAGFSYNEQFF
>-|TRBV11-2|TRBJ2-3|TRBD2
TGTGCCAGCAGCTCCCTGTTCGGGGGGGCCCCCACAGATACGCAGTATTTT
CASSSLFGGAPTDTQYF
>-|TRBV30|TRBJ1-2|-
TGTGCCTGGAGTCGCCAGGGGCTGGGCGGCTACACCTTC
CAWSRQGLGGYTF
>-|TRBV6-1|TRBJ2-5|TRBD2
TGTGCCAGCAGTGAAGTTCTAGCGGGGAGACTCGAGACCCAGTACTTC
CASSEVLAGRLETQYF
>-|TRBV5-1|TRBJ2-1|TRBD2
TGCGCCAGCATGAGACGGACTAGTTACAATGAGCAGTTCTTC
CASMRRTSYNEQFF
>-|TRBV7-9|TRBJ2-1|-
TGTGCCAGCAGCCTGCCAGGGCCCAGCTCCTACAATGAGCAGTTCTTC
CASSLPGPSSYNEQFF
>once|TRBV6-5|TRBJ1-2|TRBD1
TGTGCCAGCAGTTTCGACAGGGGTTATGGCTACACCTTC
CASSFDRGYGYTF
>-|TRBV27|TRBJ1-2|TRBD1
TGTGCCAGCAGAAACTTCGGGACAGATGGCTACACCTTC
CASRNFGTDGYTF
>-|TRBV7-9|TRBJ2-2|TRBD1
TGTGCCAGCAGCCCGGACAGGGGGAACACCGGGGAGCTGTTTTTT
CASSPDRGNTGELFF
>few|TRBV19|TRBJ1-2|TRBD1
TGTGCCAGTTATGGAGGCCTAGGACAGGGCGTCCTCCTCTATGGCTACACCTTC
CASYGGLGQGVLLYGYTF
>-|TRBV23-1|TRBJ2-3|TRBD1
TGCGCCAGCAGTCAGTCAGGGGGAAGTTACACAGATACGCAGTATTTT
CASSQSGGSYTDTQYF
>-|TRBV30|TRBJ2-5|-
TGTGCCTGGAGTCAGCGGGTTGGAGAGACCCAGTACTTC
CAWSQRVGETQYF
>-|TRBV7-6|TRBJ2-2|-
TGTGCCAGCCGGGTCCTCTATTCCACCGGGGAGCTGTTTTTT
CASRVLYSTGELFF
>-|TRBV19|TRBJ1-5|-
TGTGCCAGTAGTATCGGGTCTCGAGGGAGCAATCAGCCCCAGCATTTT
CASSIGSRGSNQPQHF
>few|TRBV19|TRBJ2-7|-
TGTGCCAGTAGTATCCTCATACAGGGTGGCGAGCAGTACTTC
CASSILIQGGEQYF
>-|TRBV27|TRBJ2-7|TRBD1
TGTGCCAGCAGTTTTGGGACAGGGGACTACGAGCAGTACTTC
CASSFGTGDYEQYF
>-|TRBV5-1|TRBJ2-1|TRBD1
TGCGCCAGCAGCCAGACAACAGGGGGGTGGAATGAGCAGTTCTTC
CASSQTTGGWNEQFF
>-|TRBV5-4|TRBJ1-1|-
TGTGCCAGCAGCTTGGCCGGGAGGGACACTGAAGCTTTCTTT
CASSLAGRDTEAFF
>-|TRBV9|TRBJ2-2|-
TGTGCCAGCACCTTAAATCCGGGGACCGGGGAGCTGTTTTTT
CASTLNPGTGELFF
>-|TRBV28|TRBJ2-7|TRBD2
TGTGCCAGCAGACCTGGACTAGTTTACGAGCAGTACTTC
CASRPGLVYEQYF
>few|TRBV27|TRBJ2-1|-
TGTGCCAGCAGTTTATTGATATTCGGACTCTCCAATGAGCAGTTCTTC
CASSLLIFGLSNEQFF
>few|TRBV6-6|TRBJ2-3|TRBD2
TGTGCCAGCAGTTACAGCGGGAGGGGGAAAGATACGCAGTATTTT
CASSYSGRGKDTQYF
>-|TRBV6-1|TRBJ2-1|TRBD2
TGTGCCAGCAGTGAAGATCTGGGGGGGTTCTACAATGAGCAGTTCTTC
CASSEDLGGFYNEQFF
>-|TRBV7-2|TRBJ2-5|-
TGTGCCAGCAGCTTAGGAGGGGGGGGACAAGAGACCCAGTACTTC
CASSLGGGGQETQYF
>-|TRBV19|TRBJ2-3|TRBD2
TGTGCCAGTAAGGAGCGGGGGAGCACAGATACGCAGTATTTT
CASKERGSTDTQYF
>-|TRBV5-4|TRBJ2-3|TRBD2
TGTGCCAGCAGCTTGGATGGGAGGGCCTCAGATACGCAGTATTTT
CASSLDGRASDTQYF
>-|TRBV7-8|TRBJ1-1|TRBD1
TGTGCCAGCAGGTCCCAGGGGGGGAACACTGAAGCTTTCTTT
CASRSQGGNTEAFF
>-|TRBV6-1|TRBJ2-3|-
TGTGCCAGCAGTGAATACCTCATCGGTGCGGGGAGCACAGATACGCAGTATTTT
CASSEYLIGAGSTDTQYF
>-|TRBV30|TRBJ2-7|TRBD1
TGTGCCTGGAGGACCGAACGGACAGGCTACGAGCAGTACTTC
CAWRTERTGYEQYF
>-|TRBV18|TRBJ1-4|TRBD1
TGTGCCAGCAAGACAGGGGTAACTAATGAAAAACTGTTTTTT
CASKTGVTNEKLFF
>-|TRBV4-1|TRBJ1-4|TRBD1
TGCGCCAGCAGCCAAGAGCCAACAAGGATCCGGGACAGGGAAAAACTGTTTTTT
CASSQEPTRIRDREKLFF
>-|TRBV9|TRBJ2-2|TRBD2
TGTGCCAGCAGCGTAGCTACCGGGGGGACGAACACCGGGGAGCTGTTTTTT
CASSVATGGTNTGELFF
>once|TRBV28|TRBJ1-2|TRBD1
TGTGCCAGCAGTCAAGACAGGGGAGGCTATGGCTACACCTTC
CASSQDRGGYGYTF
>once|TRBV25-1|TRBJ2-3|-
TGTGCCAGCAGTATACACAGGGATTTGACAGATACGCAGTATTTT
CASSIHRDLTDTQYF